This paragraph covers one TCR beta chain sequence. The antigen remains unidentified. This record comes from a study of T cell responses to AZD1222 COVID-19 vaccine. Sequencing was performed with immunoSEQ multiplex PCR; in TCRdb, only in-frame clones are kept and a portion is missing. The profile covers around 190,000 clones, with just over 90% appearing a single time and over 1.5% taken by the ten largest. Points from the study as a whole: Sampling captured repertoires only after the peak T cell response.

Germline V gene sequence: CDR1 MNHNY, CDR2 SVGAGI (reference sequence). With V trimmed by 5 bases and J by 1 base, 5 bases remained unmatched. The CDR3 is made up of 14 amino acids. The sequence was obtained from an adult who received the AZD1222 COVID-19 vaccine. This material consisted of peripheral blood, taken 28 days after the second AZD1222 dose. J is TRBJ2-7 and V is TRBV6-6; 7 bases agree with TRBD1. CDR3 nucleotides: TGTGCCAGCAGTCCTCAGGGGGTATCCTACGAGCAGTACTTC. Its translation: CASSPQGVSYEQYF.